These T cell receptor beta chains were read from a single sample in a study of cytomegalovirus exposure and HLA in healthy donors. TCRdb keeps only in-frame clones here, not all; method: immunoSEQ multiplex PCR. The data show 90,000 to 120,000 clones, 75% to 85% seen once. The specimen sequenced was PBMCs. These receptors were taken from a young woman in good health and CMV-seronegative. Each CDR3 is given with its conserved first and last residue. The order of the fields is D gene, V gene, J gene, clone size, CDR3 DNA, CDR3 protein. The D gene is left open where the match is weak. Clone size, where shown, is once, few, many, or a class for clones that have expanded.

.	TRBV29-1	TRBJ1-2	.	TGCAGCGTTGAGGACATCCGCACGGCGGGCTACACCTTC	CSVEDIRTAGYTF
.	TRBV5-4	TRBJ2-3	.	TGTGCCAGCAGCTTCGATACTAGTCTCCCAGATACGCAGTATTTT	CASSFDTSLPDTQYF
.	TRBV30	TRBJ1-2	once	TGTGCCTGGAGACCCGGACTGGCCACTAACTATGGCTACACCTTC	CAWRPGLATNYGYTF
.	TRBV4-3	TRBJ2-7	.	TGCGCCAGCAGCCCGGATCGCTCCCGCGGGGTGGACGAGCAGTACTTC	CASSPDRSRGVDEQYF
TRBD1	TRBV4-1	TRBJ2-7	.	TGCGCCAGCAGCTTACGGGACAGGACATACGAGCAGTACTTC	CASSLRDRTYEQYF
.	TRBV7-9	TRBJ2-6	.	TGTGCCAGCAGCTTAAGGGGGGGAAGCTCTGGGGCCAACGTCCTGACTTTC	CASSLRGGSSGANVLTF
.	TRBV5-1	TRBJ2-7	few	TGCGCCAGCAGCTTGGGGCAGATCTACGAGCAGTACTTC	CASSLGQIYEQYF
.	TRBV4-3	TRBJ2-2	.	TGCGCCAGCAGCCAAGAAAGAACTAGCTTGGACACCGGGGAGCTGTTTTTT	CASSQERTSLDTGELFF
.	TRBV28	TRBJ2-7	.	TGTGCCAGCAGTTTAGTGGCAGGGCGCTACGAGCAGTACTTC	CASSLVAGRYEQYF
.	TRBV27	TRBJ1-1	.	TGTGCCAGCAGTTTGGCCAGACAGATAAACACTGAAGCTTTCTTT	CASSLARQINTEAFF
TRBD1	TRBV30	TRBJ1-2	once	TGTGCCTGGTCCAGGGGGACAGGGACCTCTAACTATGGCTACACCTTC	CAWSRGTGTSNYGYTF
.	TRBV4-1	TRBJ1-6	.	TGCGCCAGCAGCCAAGGGACAGTGATCGGCTATAATTCACCCCTCCACTTT	CASSQGTVIGYNSPLHF
.	TRBV4-3	TRBJ2-1	.	TGCGCCAGCAGCCAAGATCGGGGGGCGGGACCTTACAATGAGCAGTTCTTC	CASSQDRGAGPYNEQFF
TRBD2	TRBV18	TRBJ2-1	.	TGTGCCAGCTCACCACAAATAGCGGGGGGGCCTGACAATGAGCAGTTCTTC	CASSPQIAGGPDNEQFF
TRBD1	TRBV7-2	TRBJ1-1	.	TGTGCCAGCAGCTCTTTTACACCCTGGGGGACAGCCAACACTGAAGCTTTCTTT	CASSSFTPWGTANTEAFF
TRBD2	TRBV18	TRBJ2-6	.	TGTGCCAGCTCACCACTGGGGCTAGCGGGAAGTTTGGGTACTGGGGCCAACGTCCTGACTTTC	CASSPLGLAGSLGTGANVLTF
.	TRBV4-1	TRBJ1-2	few	TGCGCCAGCAGCCAAGATATTAGGGGGTCAGGCTACACCTTC	CASSQDIRGSGYTF
.	TRBV7-8	TRBJ1-1	.	TGTGCCAGCAGCTTAGCGAGGGCCGTGGGGATGAACACTGAAGCTTTCTTT	CASSLARAVGMNTEAFF
.	TRBV9	TRBJ2-5	.	TGTGCCAGCAGCGTGGACAGTTCGTCGGGGGAGACCCAGTACTTC	CASSVDSSSGETQYF
.	TRBV7-2	TRBJ1-2	.	TGTGCCAGCAGCTTAGCTTGGCCTGCTAACTATGGCTACACCTTC	CASSLAWPANYGYTF
.	TRBV15	TRBJ1-4	.	TGTGCCACCAGCATTACTCAATCGGGTGAAAAACTGTTTTTT	CATSITQSGEKLFF
TRBD1	TRBV30	TRBJ1-5	.	TGTGCCTGGAGTGTCTTGGGACAGGGGGCTCAGCCCCAGCATTTT	CAWSVLGQGAQPQHF
TRBD2	TRBV7-9	TRBJ2-4	.	TGTTCCAGCAGACCGCTGACTACCGGGGGGAAAAACATTCAGTACTTC	CSSRPLTTGGKNIQYF
.	TRBV15	TRBJ2-7	.	TGTGCCACCGGGAATGGGGAGCTGGTCGAGCAGTACTTC	CATGNGELVEQYF
TRBD1	TRBV5-4	TRBJ2-3	.	TGTGCCAGCAGACCCGGTCCAGGGGGCGTAACAGATACGCAGTATTTT	CASRPGPGGVTDTQYF
.	TRBV28	TRBJ2-1	.	TGTGCCAGCAGTTTCCTCAGACACCAATCATACCCACACAATGAGCAGTTCTTC	CASSFLRHQSYPHNEQFF